This T cell receptor beta chain was identified during a study of T-cell memory formation after mild COVID-19. TCRdb reprocessed the 5' RACE reads with MiXCR, giving one entry per CDR3 protein. The data contain approximately 340,000 distinct CDR3 sequences, around 15% of them singletons. Study-level findings and limits: The study found contracting CD4+ clones mainly in CM and EM and contracting CD8+ clones in EMRA. A balance of CD4 and CD8 characterized clones contracting day 15 to 85, whereas later expanders leaned CD4+.

About this clonotype itself: The antigen is not known.

The sample taken for sequencing was PBMCs or a T cell subset sorted from them (not recorded which). This clonotype originated in a man between 18 and 35 years old who had mild COVID-19 (a few samples of this study predate the infection). Cell type and time point are not known.

The CDR3 region has the DNA TGTGCCAGCTCACCCCGGACAGGGGAGTGGTATGGCTACACCTTC. Its translation is CASSPRTGEWYGYTF. The chain combines TRBV18 with TRBJ1-2; 9 bases fit TRBD1. The V gene's germline CDR1 is KGHSH and CDR2 LQKENI. The CDR3 sequence is 15 residues long. With V trimmed by 3 bases and J by 5 bases, 7 bases remained unmatched.